The text below deals with one T cell receptor (beta chain). Its matching antigen is unknown. The data originate from a study of shared clonotypes between healthy human individuals. Turning to the study itself: Researchers drew samples from two women and three men aged 18 to 49. Study-wide results and caveats: The represented genetic and exposure-history diversity was limited by the small number of donors. On the whole, naive subsets had larger estimated richness than memory subsets had.

V was pared by 4 bases and J by 2 bases, with 5 bases of the junction left unmatched. The germline CDR1 and CDR2 sequences are SGHNT and YYREEE (reference sequence). CDR3 length: 15 residues. As defined, naive CD8 cells were CD45RO-negative and positively selected for CCR7, with terminally differentiated effector memory CD45RA+ cells excluded. Each subset's genomic DNA was split evenly across several immunoSEQ plates. The data were produced by immunoSEQ multiplex PCR, yet TCRdb's version contains in-frame clones alone and is incomplete. Among about 2.1 million clones, about 92% were seen once, and the ten largest hold 1.7%.

Material for sequencing was naive CD8+ T cells from PBMCs. This sequence was found in a man aged 18 to 30 in good health. Some clones in this sample may be carry-over from other donors' samples. The chain is built from TRBV5-4 and TRBJ2-5, with 10 bases identical to TRBD1. The CDR3 sequence is CASSQSDRGQETQYF. The CDR3 region has the DNA TGTGCCAGCAGCCAGTCGGACAGGGGGCAAGAGACCCAGTACTTC. The complete variable domain, with remaining parts taken from reference TRBV5-4 and TRBJ2-5, reads ETGVTQSPTHLIKTRGQQVTLRCSSQSGHNTVSWYQQALGQGPQFIFQYYREEENGRGNFPPRFSGLQFPNYSSELNVNALELDDSALYLCASSQSDRGQETQYFGPGTRLLVL.